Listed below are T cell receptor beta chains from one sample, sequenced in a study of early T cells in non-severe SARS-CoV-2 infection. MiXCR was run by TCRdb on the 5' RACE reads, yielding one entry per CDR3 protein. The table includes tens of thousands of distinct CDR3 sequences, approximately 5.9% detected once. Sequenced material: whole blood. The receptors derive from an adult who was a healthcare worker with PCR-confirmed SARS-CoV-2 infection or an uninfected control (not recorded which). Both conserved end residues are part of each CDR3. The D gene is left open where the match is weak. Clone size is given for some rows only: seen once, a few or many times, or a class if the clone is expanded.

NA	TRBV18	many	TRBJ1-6	TGTGCCAGCTCACCAAGACAGGCGATGGGATTCAATTCACCCCTCCACTTT	CASSPRQAMGFNSPLHF
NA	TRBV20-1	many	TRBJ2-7	TGCAGTGCTATATTCGGTGGGGGATACTACGAGCAGTACTTC	CSAIFGGGYYEQYF
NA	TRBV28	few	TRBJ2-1	TGTGCCAGCAGTTTCTACGTAGCCCAATACAATGAGCAGTTCTTC	CASSFYVAQYNEQFF
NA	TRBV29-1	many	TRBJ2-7	TGCAGCGTTGTTGGCGGTAGGACGGGGGACGAGCAGTACTTC	CSVVGGRTGDEQYF
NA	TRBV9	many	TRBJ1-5	TGTGCCAGCAGCGTAGAGGACTTTGTCCAGCCCCAGCATTTT	CASSVEDFVQPQHF
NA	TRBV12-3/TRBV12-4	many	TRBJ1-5	TGTGCCAGCAGTTTCCAAGCTAGGGAGGGTAGCAATCAGCCCCAGCATTTT	CASSFQAREGSNQPQHF
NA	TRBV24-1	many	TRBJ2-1	TGTGCCACCAGTGATTTGCCGGGTATTACACCGAGCTCCTACAATGAGCAGTTCTTC	CATSDLPGITPSSYNEQFF
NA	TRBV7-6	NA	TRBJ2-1	TGTGCCAGCAGCCAGTGGGCTGGGCTCAATGAGCAGTTCTTC	CASSQWAGLNEQFF
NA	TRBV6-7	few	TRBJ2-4	TGTGCCAGCAGTTACTGGGGGCCTTTGGCGGGAGTAGGCGTCAAAAACATTCAGTACTTC	CASSYWGPLAGVGVKNIQYF
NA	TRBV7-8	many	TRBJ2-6	TGTGCCAGCAGCTTAGCGGGGGGGCCCGGGGCCAACGTCCTGACTTTC	CASSLAGGPGANVLTF
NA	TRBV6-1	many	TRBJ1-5	TGTGCCAGCAGTACTGGGGCCTACAATCAGCCCCAGCATTTT	CASSTGAYNQPQHF
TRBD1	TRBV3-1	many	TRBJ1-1	TGTGCCAGCAGCCAAGAACAGGGGGCGCCGAACACTGAAGCTTTCTTT	CASSQEQGAPNTEAFF
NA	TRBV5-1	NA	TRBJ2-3	TGCGCCAGCAGCTTGAGTGCAGATACGCAGTATTTT	CASSLSADTQYF
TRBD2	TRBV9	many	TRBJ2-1	TGTGCCAGCAGCCCCGCCTTGGTAGCGGGGGCCAATGAGCAGTTCTTC	CASSPALVAGANEQFF
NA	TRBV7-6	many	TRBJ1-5	TGTGCCAGCAGCTTAGCGTCTAATCAGCCCCAGCATTTT	CASSLASNQPQHF
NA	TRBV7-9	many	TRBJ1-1	TGTGCCAGCAGCCCCAGTAGGGCTGAAGCTTTCTTT	CASSPSRAEAFF
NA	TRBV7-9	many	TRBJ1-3	TGTGCCAGCAGCTTAGTTCAGGGATCTTCCTCTGGAAACACCATATATTTT	CASSLVQGSSSGNTIYF
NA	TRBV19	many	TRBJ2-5	TGTGCCAGTAGTATAACAGCAATACGGCATAGCCCTCAAGAGACCCAGTACTTC	CASSITAIRHSPQETQYF
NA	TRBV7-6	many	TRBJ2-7	TGTGCCAGCAGGCCCGCAGTTTCCTACGAGCAGTACTTC	CASRPAVSYEQYF
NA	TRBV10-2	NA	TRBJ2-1	TGCGCCAGCAGTGAACAGAGTTTGGAGCAGTTCTTC	CASSEQSLEQFF
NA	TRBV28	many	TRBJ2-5	TGTGCCAGCAGCTCGACGAGGGAGACCCAGTACTTC	CASSSTRETQYF
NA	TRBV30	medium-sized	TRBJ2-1	TGTGCCTGGACCTACAACTCCTACAATGAGCAGTTCTTC	CAWTYNSYNEQFF
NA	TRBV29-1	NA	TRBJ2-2	TGCAGCGTTGACAGGGGGAACACCGGGGAGCTGTTTTTT	CSVDRGNTGELFF
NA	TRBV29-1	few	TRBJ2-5	TGCAGCGTTGAAAGATCGGGGGAGACCCAGTACTTC	CSVERSGETQYF
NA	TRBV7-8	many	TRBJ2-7	TGTGCCAGCAGCTTAATTAGGGGGGCCAGAGAGGACTTC	CASSLIRGAREDF
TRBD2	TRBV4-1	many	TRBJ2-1	TGCGCCAGCAGCCAAGTGGCGACTAGCGGTACTCAGTCCTACAATGAGCAGTTCTTC	CASSQVATSGTQSYNEQFF
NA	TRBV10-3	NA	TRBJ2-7	TGTGCCACAAGAGCAATCGGGGCCAACGAGCAGTACTTC	CATRAIGANEQYF
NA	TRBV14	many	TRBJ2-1	TGTGCCAGCAGCCAAGATCTGCTTTTCCGGGAGCAGTTCTTC	CASSQDLLFREQFF
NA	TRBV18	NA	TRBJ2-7	TGTGCCAGCTCACCACCAAACCCAGGGGGGGCCTACGAGCAGTACTTC	CASSPPNPGGAYEQYF
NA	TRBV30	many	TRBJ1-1	TGTGCCTGGAGTTTCAGTCGGAGCACTGAAGCTTTCTTT	CAWSFSRSTEAFF
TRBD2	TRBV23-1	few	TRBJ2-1	TGCGCCAGCAGTCAAGAAGCGCGGGAGGGCTCCTACAATGAGCAGTTCTTC	CASSQEAREGSYNEQFF
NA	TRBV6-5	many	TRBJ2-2	TGTGCCAGCAGTTACTCGGGGAACACCGGGGAGCTGTTTTTT	CASSYSGNTGELFF
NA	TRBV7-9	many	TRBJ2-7	TGTGCCAGCAGCACCGACAGCTACGAGCAGTACTTC	CASSTDSYEQYF
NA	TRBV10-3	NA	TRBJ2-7	TGTGCCATCAGTGTCGGTGTTGACGAGCAGTACTTC	CAISVGVDEQYF
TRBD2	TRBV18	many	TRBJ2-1	TGTGCCAGCTCACCGGAGACTAGCGGAATATACAATGAGCAGTTCTTC	CASSPETSGIYNEQFF
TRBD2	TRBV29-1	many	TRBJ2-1	TGCAGCGCCTCATCTGGACTAGCGGCTTACAATGAGCAGTTCTTC	CSASSGLAAYNEQFF
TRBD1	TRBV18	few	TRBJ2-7	TGTGCCAGCTCACCACCGACAGGGAGCTCCTACGAGCAGTACTTC	CASSPPTGSSYEQYF
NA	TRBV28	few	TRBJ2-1	TGTGCCAGCAGTTACCAGCGGGCCTACAATGAGCAGTTCTTC	CASSYQRAYNEQFF
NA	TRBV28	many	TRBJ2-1	TGTGCCAGCAGCCTACCAACTAGAAACACCTACAATGAGCAGTTCTTC	CASSLPTRNTYNEQFF
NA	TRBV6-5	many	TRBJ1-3	TGTGCCAGCAGTTACCTGGGTGCTGGAAACACCATATATTTT	CASSYLGAGNTIYF
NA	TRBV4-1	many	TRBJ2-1	TGCGCCAGCAGCCAAGAGGGGGAGAGCTCCTACAATGAGCAGTTCTTC	CASSQEGESSYNEQFF
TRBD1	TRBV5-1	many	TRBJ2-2	TGCGCCAGCAGCTCAGGACAGGAGACCGGGGAGCTGTTTTTT	CASSSGQETGELFF